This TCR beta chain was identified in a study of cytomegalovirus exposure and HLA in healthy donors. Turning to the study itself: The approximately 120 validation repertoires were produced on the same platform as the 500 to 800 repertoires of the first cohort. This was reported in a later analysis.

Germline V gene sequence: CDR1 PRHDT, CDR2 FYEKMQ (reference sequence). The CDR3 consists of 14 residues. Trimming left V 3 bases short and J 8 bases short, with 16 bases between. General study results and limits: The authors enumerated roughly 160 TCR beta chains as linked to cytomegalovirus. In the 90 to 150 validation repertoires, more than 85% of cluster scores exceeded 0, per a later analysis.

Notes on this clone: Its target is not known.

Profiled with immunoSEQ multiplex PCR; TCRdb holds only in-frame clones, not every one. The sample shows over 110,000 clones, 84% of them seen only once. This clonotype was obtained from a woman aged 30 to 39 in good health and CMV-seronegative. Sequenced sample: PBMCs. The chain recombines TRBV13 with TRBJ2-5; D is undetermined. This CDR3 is CASSLGDTLETQYF. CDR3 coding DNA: TGTGCCAGCAGCTTGGGCGACACCTTGGAAACCCAGTACTTC. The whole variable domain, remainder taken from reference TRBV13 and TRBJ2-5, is AAGVIQSPRHLIKEKRETATLKCYPIPRHDTVYWYQQGPGQDPQFLISFYEKMQSDKGSIPDRFSAQQFSDYHSELNMSSLELGDSALYFCASSLGDTLETQYFGPGTRLLVL.